This TCR beta chain comes out of a study of TIL therapy for anti-PD-1-resistant metastatic lung cancer (dated by TCRdb to about 2021). Some background on the complete study: Tumors were harvested before any PD-1/PD-L1 blockade; patients then received nivolumab, and those progressing received lymphodepletion, expanded TIL infusion and IL-2. A median age of roughly 55 years (range about 35-85) and a median tumor PD-L1 proportion score of 6% were recorded among enrolled patients. The cohort was composed predominantly of lung adenocarcinoma, with a few EGFR-mutant and two ALK-rearranged tumors included, and half of patients were identified as current or former smokers. A median non-synonymous tumor mutation burden of roughly 1.4 mutations per megabase was determined across the cohort by whole-exome sequencing. Tumor and peripheral blood T cell receptor beta sequencing was used to track clonotypes across tumor, expanded TIL product and serial blood samples. Study-level results and caveats: The study protocol defined all tumor marker inferences as exploratory. Clonotypes from the infused TIL partially replaced the baseline peripheral repertoire and then declined over months, and persistence showed no apparent association with response. The cohort was highly selected, with more treatment-naive, never-smoker and oncogene-addicted patients than typical, limiting generalizability.

TCR beta CDR3 regions were amplified from genomic DNA with the immunoSEQ v3 hsTCRB kit using bias-controlled multiplex PCR. TCR libraries were sequenced on an Illumina NextSeq 500 to some 2 million read pairs for survey level or about 5-6.5 million for deep level. Under the source paper's analysis protocol: V, D and J genes were assigned, non-productive sequences were removed, and clonality was reported by immunoSEQ Analyzer software. Repertoires were compared by productive Simpson clonality and by the Morisita overlap index of productive TRB rearrangements between infused TIL and blood. Absolute clonotype counts in blood were estimated by multiplying the lymphocyte count by the CD3+ fraction and by the productive frequency of the clone. Sourced from immuneACCESS, this table was stored by TCRdb with only in-frame sequences that have V and J called. A share of the clones is absent; for the studies checked, an unresolved V gene accounts for under half, and the remainder has no known explanation. V and J calls and clone size come straight from that table; D and trimming were deduced from the DNA. The sample table records about 36,000 clones; 70% to 75% of these occur just once. Of the sample, about 5.7% falls within the top ten clones.

V loses 4 bases at its end and J loses 6 bases; junction bases beyond the gene matches: 11. Sequences SGHNT (CDR1) and YYREEE (CDR2) are obtained from the germline V gene (reference sequence). The CDR3 goes from the cysteine to the phenylalanine over 15 residues. The sequence is cut down to CDR3 DNA, 45 bases in frame from base 1. The sample's time point label, decoded: pre-treatment sample, taken before nivolumab and TIL therapy. Adults with stage 4 NSCLC were enrolled in a dual-center phase I trial from October 2017 to early 2020. Samples came from a single-arm, open-label phase I trial of tumor-infiltrating lymphocyte therapy with nivolumab in advanced non-small cell lung cancer. Blood mononuclear cells from EDTA tubes were separated on a Ficoll gradient and snap-frozen as pellets, and DNA was extracted from the cells using a Qiagen mini-prep kit. In this sample, this clone turned up a few times. No cognate antigen has been identified for it. Base qualities are not provided; no much larger clone lies one nucleotide away.

This material consisted of blood, taken at baseline. The TCR originated in a person between 25 and 79 years old with non-small cell lung cancer. The V and J genes are TRBV5-4 and TRBJ1-2; 8 nucleotides in the junction match TRBD1. The CDR3 corresponds to CASSVEAGGGDGYTF. The nucleotide sequence reads TGTGCCAGCAGCGTGGAGGCAGGGGGCGGGGATGGCTACACCTTC.